This T cell receptor (beta chain) originates from a study of T cell repertoires in cytomegalovirus infection. Study-wide background: CMV epitopes that were recently identified and HLA-C-restricted were used alongside well-studied HLA-B-restricted ones. Indicated by public TCR beta signatures were CMV infection and matching HLA type. Study results and limitations: The response measured ex vivo was dominated by TCR beta clonotypes (HLA-C-restricted and CMV-specific). People with CMV and the relevant HLA were identified by cumulative public TCR beta family frequency.

MiXCR, run by TCRdb on the reads, gives a single entry per CDR3 protein. The sample yields about 920,000 distinct CDR3 sequences, around 30% seen once. Comments on this clonotype: Its antigen is currently unknown.

The sample was cultured CD8+ T cells from PBMCs, taken from culture after CMV antigen stimulation. This sequence was found in a human donor in good health (CMV status not recorded). Some clones in this sample may be carry-over from other donors' samples.

The CDR3, as DNA: TGTGCCAGCAGTTTAGGGGCAGGGTTCTCCTACGAGCAGTACGTC. Translated: CASSLGAGFSYEQYV. The chain combines TRBV12-3 or TRBV12-4 with TRBJ2-7; perhaps TRBD1 as D (5 bases). The CDR3 has 15 amino acids. V was pared by 1 base and J by 0 bases, with 10 bases between.